The entry below gives a single TCR beta chain sequence along with its context. The antigen is unknown. This entry belongs to a study of cytomegalovirus exposure and HLA in healthy donors. Overall study results and limits: The Asian-associated ancestry cluster reportedly had fewer N-insertions than the roughly 670-donor mean in a later analysis. Reportedly, diagnosis of cytomegalovirus status by the classifier showed high specificity and sensitivity.

The CDR3 extends over 13 amino acids. The germline V gene has CDR1 SGHDT and CDR2 YYEEEE. Losses at the gene ends were 5 bases for V and 6 bases for J; bases not matched to a gene: 5. In the PCR, 60 Vbeta and 13 Jbeta primers were used. Here immunoSEQ multiplex PCR was the method, and the copy in TCRdb shows in-frame clones only, minus some. The data show 98,000 or so clones, roughly 80% seen once. The receptor's source is a female donor in good health and CMV-seronegative. This chain joins TRBV5-6 and TRBJ2-7; TRBD1 aligns across 10 bases. The sequenced sample consisted of PBMCs. Here the CDR3 DNA reads TGTGCCAGCAGTTCGGACAGGGGGTTCGAGCAGTACTTC. Translating gives CASSSDRGFEQYF.